Listed below are T cell receptor beta chains from one sample, sequenced in a study of cytomegalovirus exposure and HLA in healthy donors. Assay: immunoSEQ multiplex PCR; the TCRdb copy retains only in-frame clones and omits some. The sample holds more than 150,000 clones, 75% to 90% seen once. Specimen: PBMCs. All receptors come from a girl aged 10 to 17 in good health and CMV-seropositive. The CDR3 runs from the conserved cysteine through the conserved F or W. D genes are given only for firm matches. Only part of the rows carry a size: once, few, many, or a class if the clone is expanded.

D gene: NA
clone size: once
V gene: TRBV15
J gene: TRBJ2-5
CDR3 DNA: TGTGCCACCAGCAGAGATATTCTCGTTGAGACCCAGTACTTC
CDR3 protein: CATSRDILVETQYF

D gene: TRBD2
clone size: NA
V gene: TRBV4-1
J gene: TRBJ2-2
CDR3 DNA: TGCGCCAGCAGCCAAGACCTTATAGCGGGAGTTAACACCGGGGAGCTGTTTTTT
CDR3 protein: CASSQDLIAGVNTGELFF

D gene: NA
clone size: NA
V gene: TRBV4-2
J gene: TRBJ2-7
CDR3 DNA: TGTGCCAGCAGCCAATGGACAGCCCAAGACTACGAGCAGTACTTC
CDR3 protein: CASSQWTAQDYEQYF

D gene: TRBD2
clone size: NA
V gene: TRBV4-1
J gene: TRBJ2-5
CDR3 DNA: TGCGCCAGCAGCCACATACTAGCGGGAGGGCCTGGGGAGACCCAGTACTTC
CDR3 protein: CASSHILAGGPGETQYF

D gene: NA
clone size: NA
V gene: TRBV19
J gene: TRBJ2-7
CDR3 DNA: TGTGCCAGTAGTCCCACAGGGTTTCTCGAGCAGTACTTC
CDR3 protein: CASSPTGFLEQYF

D gene: NA
clone size: NA
V gene: TRBV5-1
J gene: TRBJ1-1
CDR3 DNA: TGCGCCAGCAGCTTTAGAGGGTCCAGCACTGAAGCTTTCTTT
CDR3 protein: CASSFRGSSTEAFF

D gene: TRBD2
clone size: NA
V gene: TRBV2
J gene: TRBJ2-1
CDR3 DNA: TGTGCCAGCACTCGGGAGGGCTACAATGAGCAGTTCTTC
CDR3 protein: CASTREGYNEQFF

D gene: NA
clone size: NA
V gene: TRBV5-1
J gene: TRBJ2-6
CDR3 DNA: TGCGCCAGCAGCTTGGCGAGTGGGGCCAACGTCCTGACTTTC
CDR3 protein: CASSLASGANVLTF

D gene: TRBD1
clone size: few
V gene: TRBV5-6
J gene: TRBJ1-1
CDR3 DNA: TGTGCCAGCAGCTCAACCACAGGGGGTGCGAACACTGAAGCTTTCTTT
CDR3 protein: CASSSTTGGANTEAFF

D gene: NA
clone size: NA
V gene: TRBV28
J gene: TRBJ1-4
CDR3 DNA: TGTGCCAGCAGTTTCCAGGGGATTTCAACTAATGAAAAACTGTTTTTT
CDR3 protein: CASSFQGISTNEKLFF

D gene: TRBD2
clone size: few
V gene: TRBV7-9
J gene: TRBJ2-7
CDR3 DNA: TGTGCCAGCAGCTCCTCAACCGGGACTAACTCCTACGAGCAGTACTTC
CDR3 protein: CASSSSTGTNSYEQYF

D gene: TRBD1
clone size: NA
V gene: TRBV5-1
J gene: TRBJ1-1
CDR3 DNA: TGCGCCAGCACCTTGACAGGGATGAACACTGAAGCTTTCTTT
CDR3 protein: CASTLTGMNTEAFF

D gene: NA
clone size: NA
V gene: TRBV6-5
J gene: TRBJ2-2
CDR3 DNA: TGTGCCAGCAGTTTTCTTGCCGGGGAGCTGTTTTTT
CDR3 protein: CASSFLAGELFF

D gene: NA
clone size: NA
V gene: TRBV5-1
J gene: TRBJ1-1
CDR3 DNA: TGCGCCAGCAGCACAACCCCAGGGGACACTGAAGCTTTCTTT
CDR3 protein: CASSTTPGDTEAFF